Below, one TCR beta chain is given with its context. Its specific antigen is unknown. No much larger clone is present one base from it, and per-base qualities are unavailable. This specimen belongs to a study of blood T cell repertoires in COVID-19 (TCRdb year 2020). At the level of the whole study: Samples covering the acute and convalescent phases of COVID-19 were provided by collaborators in the United States, Italy and Spain. The prospective study material was composed of cDNA or gDNA derived from T cells, B-cell-depleted T cells, or PBMCs. Subjects who had been exposed to COVID-19, were actively infected with it, or had recovered from it provided the deeply sampled blood TCRbeta repertoires that made up the dataset. The repertoires were made available in a free public database intended to serve as a resource for research on the immune response to SARS-CoV-2. The samples were drawn from the first 160 participants of the ongoing ImmuneRACE study and from 1,254 subjects provided by 6 global collaborators. A de-identified subject ID, COVID-19 status, age in years and sex were almost always included in the sample metadata. Where available, HLA class I and class II types were obtained from metadata supplied by the sample provider rather than from assay-based typing.

TCRbeta CDR3 regions were amplified from genomic DNA using the immunoSEQ Assay, a bias-controlled multiplex PCR. Per the original workflow: Nucleated cell counts per sample were estimated from amplification of reference gene primers within the assay. Sequence reads were collapsed and filtered to measure the absolute abundance of every unique TCRbeta CDR3 rearrangement. Productive Simpson clonality was computed per sample as the square root of Simpson's diversity index over productive rearrangements. Sourced from immuneACCESS, this table was stored by TCRdb with only in-frame sequences that have V and J called. A share of the clones is absent; for the studies checked, an unresolved V gene accounts for under half, and the remainder has no known explanation. The V and J calls and the clone size are those of that table, but D and trimming were determined from the DNA. This sample gives about 70,000 clones in total; roughly 86% of them show up just once. The top ten hold 16% of the sample.

Results the study describes overall, beyond this receptor: Clinical and demographic metadata were provided uncurated, with the amount varying by source and participant.

In Seattle, one collaborating source enrolled patients while the infection was active and tracked those patients longitudinally over the course of disease. Collaborating institutions collected whole blood in K2EDTA tubes following their own protocols. For TCRbeta analysis, collaborators shipped samples in one of three forms: frozen whole blood, isolated PBMCs, or DNA extracted from either of those sample types. Relative to germline, V is 4 bases shorter and J is 0 bases shorter, with 19 bases between their ends. CDR3 length: 18 amino acids, cysteine to phenylalanine. Left in the record is the CDR3 DNA by itself, 54 bases read in frame from the first base. Per the germline V gene, SGHTA is the CDR1 and FQGTGA is the CDR2.

Material for sequencing was peripheral blood. The V gene is TRBV7-3 and the J gene is TRBJ1-3; the D gene is unclear. The sequence came from a man between 40 and 49 years old with COVID-19, enrolled during active disease. CDR3 region: CASSYPQVPEYSGNTIYF. The sequenced DNA: TGTGCCAGCAGCTACCCGCAGGTTCCTGAATACTCTGGAAACACCATATATTTT.